Sequencing of this T cell receptor beta chain was carried out in a study of blood T cell repertoires in COVID-19. About the research overall: COVID-19 samples from acute and convalescent phases originated in the United States, Italy and Spain. PBMCs, B-cell-depleted T cells, or T cells provided the cDNA or gDNA that made up the material.

Original data processing: The authors estimated nucleated cell counts from reference gene primer amplification. Profiled with immunoSEQ multiplex PCR; TCRdb holds only in-frame clones, not every one. D and trimming come from the DNA, and the V and J calls and clone size come from that table. The table records approximately 220,000 clones, approximately 87% of them present only once. Per germline, CDR1 LNHDA and CDR2 SQIVND (reference sequence). The V and J ends lost 7 bases and 4 bases respectively, with 16 bases between them. This CDR3 contains 14 residues. The chain recombines TRBV19 with TRBJ1-1; maybe TRBD1 (5 bases). The source of this sequence is a man in his 60s who had recovered from COVID-19. The sample consisted of peripheral blood. This CDR3 is CASMKGHRGTEAFF. The CDR3 DNA sequence: TGTGCCAGTATGAAGGGGCATCGCGGCACTGAAGCTTTCTTT.